One and the same sample provided the 8 T cell receptor beta chains below, sequenced in a study of cytomegalovirus exposure and HLA in healthy donors. The PCR ran on 60 Vbeta and 13 Jbeta primers. The data were produced by immunoSEQ multiplex PCR, yet TCRdb's version contains in-frame clones alone and is incomplete. The sample includes approximately 90,000 clones, around 74% of them seen just once. Sequencing was carried out using PBMCs. These receptors all come from a boy younger than 18 in good health and CMV-seronegative.

This clone appeared a few times. V and J are TRBV27 and TRBJ1-2; D call uncertain. Trimming removed 2 bases from V and 2 bases from J, with 6 bases in between. CDR3 size: 13 residues. In germline, CDR1 is MNHEY, CDR2 SMNVEV (reference sequence). CDR3 residues: CASSLGSNYGYTF. The DNA for the CDR3 is TGTGCCAGCAGTTTAGGCTCAAACTATGGCTACACCTTC.

The chain uses TRBV29-1 and TRBJ2-1, with 15 nucleotides matching TRBD2. After removal of 7 bases from V and 6 bases from J, the junction contained 7 bases not matched to a gene. Germline V gives CDR1 SQVTM, CDR2 ANQGSEA. The CDR3 is 15 residues long. CDR3 coding DNA: TGCAGCGCGCCGGGACTAGCGGGAGGTATCAATGAGCAGTTCTTC. Protein product: CSAPGLAGGINEQFF.

The rearrangement uses TRBV7-9 and TRBJ2-1, with TRBD2 matching over 10 bases. With 1 base clipped from V and 6 bases from J, the junction kept 3 bases outside the gene matches. The germline V gene has CDR1 SEHNR and CDR2 FQNEAQ (reference sequence). There are 15 residues in the CDR3. The CDR3 here is CASSLVTSGVNEQFF. CDR3 nucleotides: TGTGCCAGCAGCTTAGTTACTAGCGGGGTCAATGAGCAGTTCTTC.

The CDR3 region is CATSTTGTYSYEQYF. CDR3 nucleotide sequence: TGTGCCACCAGCACTACCGGGACTTATTCCTACGAGCAGTACTTC. The chain uses TRBV15 and TRBJ2-7; possible D gene TRBD2, 6 bases. V lost 4 bases to trimming and J lost 1 base, with 14 bases between them. The germline CDR1 and CDR2 sequences are LNHNV and YYDKDF (reference sequence). The CDR3 runs 15 residues.

The chain is built from TRBV2 and TRBJ2-6, with 7 bases identical to TRBD2. The J segment lost 0 bases and the V segment lost 6 bases, leaving 17 bases of the junction unmatched. This CDR3 comprises 20 residues. Germline-derived CDR1 and CDR2 are SNHLY and FYNNEI. DNA for the CDR3: TGTGCCAGCAGCCACCCCACCGGGCTAGCGGAGAGCTCTGGGGCCAACGTCCTGACTTTC. Translated: CASSHPTGLAESSGANVLTF.

This chain links TRBV30 with TRBJ1-1; possible D gene TRBD1, 6 bases. Germline CDR1 GTSNPN, CDR2 SVGIG (reference sequence). The V gene lost 5 bases and the J gene lost 6 bases, with 19 bases spanning the gap. CDR3 length equals 14 residues. The CDR3 DNA follows: TGTGCCTGGGAACCCACAGGGAGGGGGGCTGAAGCTTTCTTT. Protein product: CAWEPTGRGAEAFF.

This clone was detected only once. The genes are TRBV29-1 and TRBJ2-7; the D gene is possibly TRBD1 (5 bases). V lost 0 bases and J 2 bases, leaving 14 bases between the germline ends. CDR3 length: 15 residues. Germline CDR1 is SQVTM and CDR2 is ANQGSEA. CDR3 loop: CSVEDPTAKAYEQYF. In DNA form, the CDR3 reads TGCAGCGTTGAAGATCCGACAGCAAAAGCCTACGAGCAGTACTTC.

In this sample, this clone turned up once. V gene TRBV28 combines with J gene TRBJ1-5; D might be TRBD1 (5 bases). The V end was cut by 6 bases, the J end by 3 bases, with 12 bases between. Germline values: CDR1 MDHEN, CDR2 SYDVKM. The CDR3 sequence is 14 residues long. DNA of the CDR3: TGTGCCAGCAGGCCAGGGTCCCCCAATCAGCCCCAGCATTTT. The encoded protein is CASRPGSPNQPQHF.